This entry is about one TCR beta chain. Germline V gene lookup returns CDR1 SGHAT and CDR2 FQNNGV. The J segment lost 15 bases and the V segment lost 0 bases, leaving 9 bases of the junction unmatched. The CDR3 is 14 amino acids. The sample is drawn from a study of shared clonotypes between healthy human individuals. Only in-frame clones appear in the TCRdb table, and some are missing; sequencing was by immunoSEQ multiplex PCR. Among about 980,000 clones listed, about three quarters were seen once. The chain joins TRBV11-2 to TRBJ2-1, with 9 nucleotides matching TRBD2. The source of this sequence is a man aged 18 to 29 in good health. The source material was memory CD4+ T cells sorted from blood. Documented subset: CD45RA-negative fraction. The CDR3, as DNA: TGTGCCAGCAGCTTAGATCCCCGGCTAGCGGGATTGTTCTTC. Translating gives CASSLDPRLAGLFF.